This T cell receptor beta chain is from a study of blood T cell repertoires in COVID-19 (dated by TCRdb to the early 2020s). About the investigation overall: Samples from collaborators originated in the United States, Italy and Spain and spanned both the acute and convalescent phases of COVID-19. The prospective study material was composed of cDNA or gDNA derived from T cells, B-cell-depleted T cells, or PBMCs. The dataset comprised deeply sampled blood TCRbeta repertoires from subjects exposed to, actively infected with, or recovered from COVID-19. The repertoires were made available in a free public database intended to serve as a resource for research on the immune response to SARS-CoV-2. The samples were drawn from two sources: the first 160 participants of the ongoing ImmuneRACE study, and about 1,300 subjects contributed by 6 global collaborators. Nearly every sample came with metadata listing a de-identified subject ID, COVID-19 status, age in years and sex. Where available, HLA class I and class II types were taken from metadata supplied by the sample provider and were not determined by assay-based typing. The research as a whole found: The quantity of clinical and demographic metadata differed by source and by participant and was supplied without curation.

Each collaborating institution followed its own protocols to collect whole blood in K2EDTA tubes. For TCRbeta analysis, collaborators shipped samples as frozen whole blood, isolated PBMCs, or DNA extracted from either of those sample types. As concerns this clone: This clone's antigen is unknown. Base qualities are not recorded, but no much larger clone differs from it by a single base.

TCRbeta CDR3 regions were amplified from genomic DNA using the immunoSEQ Assay, a bias-controlled multiplex PCR. The study's processing was this. The number of nucleated cells in each sample was estimated by amplification of reference gene primers within the assay. To quantify the absolute abundance of each unique TCRbeta CDR3 rearrangement, sequence reads were collapsed and filtered. For each sample, productive Simpson clonality was calculated as the square root of Simpson's diversity index across productive rearrangements. TCRdb carries this immuneACCESS record with in-frame sequences only. Its versions omit some clonotypes, under half of them owing to an unresolved V gene in the studies checked, with the rest unexplained. Clonal size and the V and J genes are those of that table, whereas D and trimming came from the DNA. The sample includes fewer than 300,000 clones, with 85% to 90% observed a single time. About an eighth of the sample rests with the top ten.

Based on the germline V gene, the CDR1 and CDR2 sequences are SGHVS and FQNEAQ. V is cut by 2 bases and J by 8 bases, and the space between the germline ends is 12 bases. The CDR3 numbers 13 residues from cysteine through phenylalanine. This entry keeps only the CDR3 DNA: 39 bases, framed from base 1. This receptor was taken from a human donor in a cohort sampled during active COVID-19. The chain is made from TRBV7-8 and TRBJ1-2; TRBD1 might be the D gene, on 5 matching bases. Material: peripheral blood. The DNA sequence follows: TGTGCCAGCAGCTTAACCAGGGTGCAAGGCTACACCTTC. Its translation is CASSLTRVQGYTF. With the rest looked up from the reference TRBV7-8 and TRBJ1-2 genes rather than sequenced, the full variable domain is GAGVSQSPRYKVAKRGQDVALRCDPISGHVSLFWYQQALGQGPEFLTYFQNEAQLDKSGLPSDRFFAERPEGSVSTLKIQRTQQEDSAVYLCASSLTRVQGYTFGSGTRLTVV.